These 21 T cell receptor beta chains were sequenced from one sample in a study of blood T cell repertoires in COVID-19. Data came from immunoSEQ multiplex PCR; TCRdb stores just in-frame clones and leaves some out. The sample includes more than 140,000 clones, about 91% of them seen just once. The sample consisted of peripheral blood. Every receptor here comes from a woman aged 60-70 years with acute or convalescent COVID-19.

The chain links TRBV5-1 to TRBJ2-1; TRBD2 matches at 14 bases. The CDR3 runs 15 residues. Germline values: CDR1 SGHRS, CDR2 YFSETQ. The V and J ends lost 4 bases and 7 bases, in that order; junction bases with no gene match: 4. CDR3 DNA sequence: TGCGCCAGCAGCATACGGACTAGCGGGGGGAATGAGCAGTTCTTC. Translation: CASSIRTSGGNEQFF.

The chain uses TRBV18 and TRBJ2-6; 7 nucleotides line up with TRBD1. Germline trimming cut 2 bases from V and 8 bases from J; bases unmatched to any gene: 3. The length of the CDR3 is 14 residues. Germline lookup yields CDR1 KGHSH and CDR2 LQKENI. The DNA for the CDR3 is TGTGCCAGCTCACCAGAGACAGGGTCCAACGTCCTGACTTTC. Translated, it gives CASSPETGSNVLTF.

The chain joins TRBV28 to TRBJ1-5, with 7 positions matching TRBD1. V lost 5 bases to trimming and J lost 7 bases; unmatched junction nucleotides: 5. The CDR3 has 13 amino acids. Germline assignment: CDR1 MDHEN and CDR2 SYDVKM. Here the CDR3 reads CASSNRGGQPQHF. The DNA of the CDR3 is TGTGCCAGCAGTAACAGGGGAGGACAGCCCCAGCATTTT. The whole variable domain, filled in from reference TRBV28 and TRBJ1-5, reads DVKVTQSSRYLVKRTGEKVFLECVQDMDHENMFWYRQDPGLGLRLIYFSYDVKMKEKGDIPEGYSVSREKKERFSLILESASTNQTSMYLCASSNRGGQPQHFGDGTRLSIL.

The CDR3 nucleotides are TGTGCCAGCAGTTTAATCTCAGGGGCCGGAATATCGAGCAATCAGCCCCAGCATTTT. This encodes CASSLISGAGISSNQPQHF. The genes are TRBV28 and TRBJ1-5, with a tentative D call TRBD1 (6 bases). Trimming pared 2 bases from V and 1 base from J, leaving 21 bases between. CDR1 is MDHEN and CDR2 is SYDVKM in the germline V gene. The CDR3 is 19 residues long.

This clone was recorded only once. The chain combines TRBV28 with TRBJ1-1; the D gene is possibly TRBD1 (6 bases). The CDR3 length is 14 residues. Germline V gene lookup returns CDR1 MDHEN and CDR2 SYDVKM. Trimming removed 6 bases at V and 6 bases at J, with 17 bases between. DNA of the CDR3: TGTGCCAGCAGCAGAGCGACAGGCTTCTCTGAAGCTTTCTTT. Translating gives CASSRATGFSEAFF.

J is TRBJ1-2 and V is TRBV7-2, with D possibly being TRBD1 (5 bases). This CDR3 comprises 15 residues. The V and J ends lost 1 base and 8 bases respectively, with 17 bases between them. Germline CDR1 reads SGHTA; CDR2 reads FQGNSA. The CDR3 region is CASSLESGAGSGYTF. CDR3 nucleotide sequence: TGTGCCAGCAGCTTAGAAAGCGGGGCAGGAAGCGGCTACACCTTC.

The gene calls are TRBV28 and TRBJ1-1; D is perhaps TRBD1 (6 bases). The CDR3 length is 14 residues. Germline V gene sequence: CDR1 MDHEN, CDR2 SYDVKM. Trimming removed 3 bases at V and 11 bases at J, with 19 bases between. CDR3 coding DNA: TGTGCCAGCAGTTTCGCCGGGACAATAGTTGGCGCTTTCTTT. Its translation: CASSFAGTIVGAFF.

This chain joins TRBV24-1 and TRBJ1-3; no clear D gene. The V end lost 4 bases, the J end lost 5 bases, and 8 bases lay between the germline ends. The CDR3 contains 13 residues. Per germline, CDR1 KGHDR and CDR2 SFDVKD. CDR3 bases: TGTGCCACCAGTGAAGGAGGGAGAAACACCATATATTTT. Its protein product is CATSEGGRNTIYF.

The J gene is TRBJ2-3, the V gene TRBV3-1 (or the pseudogene TRBV3-2); 11 bases align to TRBD1. The V and J ends lost 6 bases and 3 bases, in that order; junction bases with no gene match: 14. Germline CDR1 and CDR2: LGHDT and YNNKEL (reference sequence). This CDR3 comprises 18 residues. For the CDR3, the DNA is TGTGCCAGCAGTTCGGACAGGGGGCGAGTGGGATTTACAGATACGCAGTATTTT. It specifies CASSSDRGRVGFTDTQYF.

V usage is TRBV28 and J usage is TRBJ1-1; the match to TRBD1 covers 7 bases. This CDR3 spans 12 amino acids. Germline CDR1 MDHEN, CDR2 SYDVKM. V lost 7 bases to trimming and J lost 6 bases; unmatched junction nucleotides: 5. CDR3 in DNA: TGTGCCAGCACGACAGGGTTGTCTGAAGCTTTCTTT. Translating it yields CASTTGLSEAFF.

The chain has TRBV4-1 and TRBJ2-2; TRBD1 might be the D (6 bases). CDR3 length equals 15 residues. Germline assignment: CDR1 MGHRA and CDR2 YSYEKL. Trimming removed 1 base from V and 4 bases from J, with 10 bases in between. The CDR3 region has the DNA TGCGCCAGCAGCCAAGGAGACAGGATCACCGGGGAGCTGTTTTTT. Encoded protein: CASSQGDRITGELFF.

The rearrangement links TRBV6-1 to TRBJ2-3; 9 bases line up with TRBD2. CDR1 is MNHNS and CDR2 is SASEGT in the germline V gene. This CDR3 comprises 16 residues. Trimming took 4 bases from V and 3 from J; bases not matched to a gene: 8. CDR3 sequence reads: CASSVGAGGRTDTQYF. The CDR3 region has the DNA TGTGCCAGCAGTGTAGGAGCGGGGGGCCGAACAGATACGCAGTATTTT.

This chain connects TRBV9 to TRBJ2-1; D possibly corresponds to TRBD1 (5 bases). The V gene lost 6 bases and the J gene lost 0 bases, with 10 bases spanning the gap. CDR1 is SGDLS and CDR2 is YYNGEE in the germline V gene. The CDR3 is 14 amino acids. Written as DNA, the CDR3 is TGTGCCAGCAACTGGGGCAACTCCTACAATGAGCAGTTCTTC. It specifies CASNWGNSYNEQFF.

V gene TRBV30 combines with J gene TRBJ2-7, with TRBD2 matching 8 bases. CDR1 and CDR2 from the germline V gene are GTSNPN and SVGIG (reference sequence). J lost 4 bases, V lost 0 bases, and 2 bases had no gene match. CDR3 size: 13 residues. The CDR3: CAWSVASGYEQYF. CDR3 DNA: TGTGCCTGGAGTGTAGCTAGCGGGTACGAGCAGTACTTC.

The rearrangement links TRBV7-9 to TRBJ2-7; 11 bases map to TRBD1. The V segment lost 4 bases and the J segment 6 bases; nucleotides outside the gene matches: 2. This CDR3 has 13 amino acids. From germline, CDR1 is SEHNR and CDR2 FQNEAQ (reference sequence). The CDR3 spells CASSWTGGGEQYF. As DNA, the CDR3 is TGTGCCAGCAGCTGGACAGGGGGCGGCGAGCAGTACTTC.

This clone was counted once. Germline and junction disagree at one end, which may indicate a read error. This rearrangement joins TRBV7-2 to TRBJ1-1; D unclear. Germline CDR1 reads SGHTA; CDR2 reads FQGNSA. The CDR3 consists of 15 residues. Here the CDR3 reads CASNLRSFRDTEAFF. CDR3 nucleotides: TGTGCCAGCAACTTAAGGAGTTTTCGGGACACTGAAGCTTTCTTT.

This clone was counted once. This sequence joins TRBV7-6 and TRBJ1-4, with 9 bases aligning to TRBD1. CDR1 and CDR2 from the germline V gene are SGHVS and FNYEAQ. This CDR3 is 16 amino acids long. The V and J ends lost 5 bases and 4 bases, in that order; junction bases with no gene match: 8. CDR3 bases: TGTGCCAGCAGCCCGGGACAGGGCCTACTTAATGAAAAACTGTTTTTT. Residues: CASSPGQGLLNEKLFF.

The rearrangement links TRBV5-5 to TRBJ1-4, with D perhaps matching TRBD1 (5 bases). CDR3 length equals 14 residues. Per germline, CDR1 SGHKS and CDR2 YYEKEE (reference sequence). Trimming left V 4 bases short and J 4 bases short, with 11 bases between. The DNA of the CDR3 is TGTGCCAGCAGCCCAACAGGTCGTAATGAAAAACTGTTTTTT. Residues: CASSPTGRNEKLFF.

The V and J genes are TRBV2 and TRBJ1-5; D call uncertain. Germline V gives CDR1 SNHLY, CDR2 FYNNEI. Trimming stripped 3 bases from V and 15 bases from J, with 15 bases between. The CDR3 runs 12 residues. The CDR3 is CASSEGRWIGHF. In nucleotides, the CDR3 is TGTGCCAGCAGTGAGGGCAGGTGGATTGGGCATTTT.

The genes are TRBV7-3 and TRBJ1-4; tentative D call: TRBD1 (5 bases). This CDR3 is 15 amino acids long. Trimming shortened V by 0 bases and J by 6 bases, and 11 bases separated the two germline ends. The V gene's germline CDR1 is SGHTA and CDR2 FQGTGA. CDR3 DNA: TGTGCCAGCAGCTTAACAGGAGGGGTGGATGAAAAACTGTTTTTT. Translation gives CASSLTGGVDEKLFF. The full variable domain, with the rest looked up from reference TRBV7-3 and TRBJ1-4, is GAGVSQTPSNKVTEKGKYVELRCDPISGHTALYWYRQSLGQGPEFLIYFQGTGAADDSGLPNDRFFAVRPEGSVSTLKIQRTERGDSAVYLCASSLTGGVDEKLFFGSGTQLSVL.

The rearrangement uses TRBV19 and TRBJ2-3; 9 bases are shared with TRBD1. The CDR3 loop spans 13 amino acids. The germline V gene encodes CDR1 LNHDA and CDR2 SQIVND (reference sequence). V dropped 6 bases and J dropped 6; count of bases not matched to a gene: 4. For the CDR3, the DNA is TGTGCCAGTAGCGGGGACAGGGCGGATACGCAGTATTTT. This codes for CASSGDRADTQYF.